This entry is about one T cell receptor beta chain. These data are taken from a study of blood T cell repertoires in COVID-19. Overall study context: Spain, Italy and the United States supplied samples that represented acute and convalescent COVID-19. Sample material is recorded as cDNA or gDNA derived from T cells, B-cell-depleted T cells, or PBMCs.

Authors' data handling: Amplification of reference gene primers provided the estimated nucleated cell counts. The method was immunoSEQ multiplex PCR; TCRdb's version includes in-frame clones alone and lacks a portion of them. Clone size and the V and J calls come from that table; the DNA yielded D and trimming. This table has roughly 76,000 clones, roughly 79% appearing once. V was clipped by 4 bases and J by 1 base, with 13 bases between them. The CDR3 consists of 15 residues. Germline V gene data show CDR1 as KGHSH and CDR2 as LQKENI. The sample was peripheral blood. The TCR was taken from a man in his sixties or seventies with acute or convalescent COVID-19. The chain joins TRBV18 to TRBJ1-2, with D maybe TRBD1 (5 bases). In DNA, the CDR3 is TGTGCCAGCTCACTACTCTTCGACAGTAACTATGGCTACACCTTC. This codes for CASSLLFDSNYGYTF.